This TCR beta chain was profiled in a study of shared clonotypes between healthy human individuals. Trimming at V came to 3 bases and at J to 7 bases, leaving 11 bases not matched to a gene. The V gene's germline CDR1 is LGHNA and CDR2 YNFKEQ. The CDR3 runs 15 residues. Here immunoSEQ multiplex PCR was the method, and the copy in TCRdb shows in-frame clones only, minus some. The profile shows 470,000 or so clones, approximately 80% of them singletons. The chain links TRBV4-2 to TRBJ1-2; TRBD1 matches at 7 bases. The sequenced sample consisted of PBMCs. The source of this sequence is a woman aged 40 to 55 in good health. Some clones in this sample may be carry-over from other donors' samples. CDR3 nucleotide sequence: TGTGCCAGCAGCCACGGATTGACAGGGCAAATTGGCTACACCTTC. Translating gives CASSHGLTGQIGYTF.